This entry describes one T cell receptor beta chain. Its antigen is as yet unknown. CDR3 length: 15 residues. After removal of 3 bases from V and 3 bases from J, the junction contained 7 bases not matched to a gene. Germline assignment: CDR1 KGHSH and CDR2 LQKENI. Pooled in the analysis were second doses at about 4 or about 12 weeks. Assay used: immunoSEQ multiplex PCR; TCRdb lists only in-frame clones, some missing. Here the sample spans 100,000 to 150,000 clones, 84% being singletons. The data derive from a study of T cell responses to AZD1222 COVID-19 vaccine. Findings and limits, study-wide: Clonal diversity was possibly underestimated, and white British individuals and females predominated among donors.

The chain employs TRBV18 and TRBJ2-7; the match to TRBD1 covers 8 bases. The sequenced sample was peripheral blood, obtained 28 days after the second AZD1222 dose. The clonotype comes from an adult who received the AZD1222 COVID-19 vaccine. CDR3 amino acids: CASSPWTGRIYEQYF. In DNA form, the CDR3 reads TGTGCCAGCTCACCTTGGACAGGGCGTATCTACGAGCAGTACTTC.